Described below is a single T cell receptor beta chain sequence and its context. Its antigen is unknown. MiXCR, applied by TCRdb to the 5' RACE reads, yields one record per CDR3 protein. The sample has over 350,000 distinct CDR3 sequences; roughly 26% are singletons. CDR1 and CDR2 (germline): SGHAT, FQNNGV. V lost 0 bases and J 0 bases, leaving 13 bases between the germline ends. This CDR3 is 17 amino acids long. The data stem from a study of T-cell memory formation after mild COVID-19. Study findings and constraints: Certain responding clones were present in pre-infection memory, suggesting participation of cross-reactive memory.

The TCR was taken from an adult woman who had mild COVID-19 (a few samples of this study predate the infection). Cell type and time point are not known. Sequenced: PBMCs or a T cell subset sorted from them (not recorded which). V gene TRBV11-2 combines with J gene TRBJ2-3; D uncertain. The CDR3 protein is CASSLEGRTSSTDTQYF. Written as DNA, the CDR3 is TGTGCCAGCAGCTTAGAAGGGCGTACATCTAGCACAGATACGCAGTATTTT.